This T cell receptor (beta chain) was profiled in a study of T cells after yellow fever vaccination. Study-wide context: SMART-Seq v4 Ultra Low Input prepared the low-cell-number fractions. The study's findings and limits: Post-booster repertoires contained most primary-vaccination clones again (approximately 97% CD4, less than 90% CD8).

At least ten counts were recorded for this clonotype. What it recognizes is unknown. 5'RACE template switching generated TCR cDNA, adding a universal primer site and UMIs. TCRdb reprocessed the 5' RACE reads with MiXCR, giving one entry per CDR3 protein. Altogether roughly 240,000 distinct CDR3 sequences are present, 6.7% being singletons, with the ten largest covering 1% to 1.2%. Trimming shortened V by 4 bases and J by 4 bases, and 11 bases separated the two germline ends. This CDR3 spans 14 amino acids. CDR1 SGHRS and CDR2 YFSETQ come from the germline V gene. The sequenced sample was CD4+ T cells sorted from PBMCs, obtained on the day of the yellow fever booster vaccination. The chain carries TRBV5-1 and TRBJ1-4, with TRBD1 as a possible D gene (6 bases). This receptor was identified in a man aged 25-45 years who received the YFV17D yellow fever vaccine. CDR3 sequence (DNA): TGCGCCAGCAGCGGAGGACAGCATAATGAAAAACTGTTTTTT. Its translation: CASSGGQHNEKLFF. The whole variable domain, filled in from reference TRBV5-1 and TRBJ1-4, reads KAGVTQTPRYLIKTRGQQVTLSCSPISGHRSVSWYQQTPGQGLQFLFEYFSETQRNKGNFPGRFSGRQFSNSRSEMNVSTLELGDSALYLCASSGGQHNEKLFFGSGTQLSVL.